The 8 T cell receptor beta chains below all came from one sample that was sequenced in a study of T cell changes during pregnancy in multiple sclerosis (dated by TCRdb to about 2019). The library came from the immunoSEQ multiplex PCR assay. TCRdb took over this immuneACCESS table, retaining in-frame rearrangements with V and J assigned. Such tables are incomplete; in checked studies, under half of the missing clones stem from an unresolved V gene, and the remainder is unexplained. Here the sample has around 57,000 clones; about 90% occur a single time. The ten largest clones add up to 6% to 7.5% of the sample. Sample: peripheral blood, taken in the third trimester of pregnancy. The receptors here all came from a female donor in good health, enrolled as a control in a pregnancy study.

The V call is TRBV7-9, the J call TRBJ1-1, with 11 nucleotides matching TRBD1. From germline, CDR1 is SEHNR and CDR2 FQNEAQ (reference sequence). The V segment lost 5 bases and the J segment 3 bases; nucleotides outside the gene matches: 11. This CDR3 comprises 17 residues. CDR3 residues: CASSPTGQGAGDTEAFF. The DNA of the CDR3 is TGTGCCAGCAGCCCCACCGGACAGGGGGCGGGGGACACTGAAGCTTTCTTT. Looking up the rest from reference TRBV7-9 and TRBJ1-1 gives the full variable domain: DTGVSQNPRHKITKRGQNVTFRCDPISEHNRLYWYRQTLGQGPEFLTYFQNEAQLEKSRLLSDRFSAERPKGSFSTLEIQRTEQGDSAMYLCASSPTGQGAGDTEAFFGQGTRLTVV.

The chain couples TRBV5-1 to TRBJ1-2; tentative D call: TRBD1 (5 bases). This CDR3 has 14 residues. CDR1 SGHRS and CDR2 YFSETQ come from the germline V gene. Trimming took 4 bases from V and 2 from J, leaving 12 bases between them. This CDR3 reads CASSPSGGNYGYTF. The CDR3 DNA reads TGCGCCAGCAGCCCCTCGGGGGGGAACTATGGCTACACCTTC.

The chain combines TRBV19 with TRBJ2-7, with 8 positions matching TRBD1. CDR1 is LNHDA and CDR2 is SQIVND in the germline V gene (reference sequence). This CDR3 contains 15 residues. V shed 3 bases, J shed 0 bases, and the junction held 4 bases outside the gene matches. The CDR3 sequence: CASSIGTGSSYEQYF. Written as DNA, the CDR3 is TGTGCCAGTAGTATCGGGACAGGAAGCTCCTACGAGCAGTACTTC.

This clone showed up just once. The gene calls are TRBV30 and TRBJ1-2, with no clear D. The CDR3 runs 11 residues. The germline V gene encodes CDR1 GTSNPN and CDR2 SVGIG (reference sequence). The V end lost 2 bases, the J end lost 7 bases, and 8 bases lay between the germline ends. CDR3 residues: CAWSYGGGYTF. The CDR3 DNA sequence: TGTGCCTGGAGTTACGGAGGTGGCTACACCTTC.

This clone has more than one count but fewer than ten. The genes are TRBV10-1 and TRBJ2-7; 8 bases match TRBD2. V dropped 3 bases and J dropped 2; count of bases not matched to a gene: 3. Germline loops: CDR1 WNHNN, CDR2 SYGVQD (reference sequence). The CDR3 has 14 amino acids. The chain's CDR3 is CASSEGGGPYEQYF. CDR3 DNA: TGCGCCAGCAGTGAAGGCGGGGGGCCCTACGAGCAGTACTTC.

The J gene is TRBJ2-7, the V gene TRBV2, with 12 bases aligning to TRBD2. Germline lookup yields CDR1 SNHLY and CDR2 FYNNEI. CDR3 size: 15 residues. Trimming at V came to 7 bases and at J to 6 bases, leaving 10 bases not matched to a gene. CDR3 residues: CASTPRASGGVEQYF. The CDR3 bases are TGTGCCAGCACCCCGAGGGCTAGCGGGGGGGTCGAGCAGTACTTC.

This sequence joins TRBV18 and TRBJ2-7; 9 bases are shared with TRBD2. This CDR3 has 15 residues. V shed 0 bases, J shed 3 bases, and the junction held 3 bases outside the gene matches. The germline gives CDR1 KGHSH, CDR2 LQKENI. The CDR3 bases are TGTGCCAGCTCACCACCGGAGACTAGCGGCTACGAGCAGTACTTC. Protein: CASSPPETSGYEQYF. Filled out from reference TRBV18 and TRBJ2-7, the complete variable domain reads NAGVMQNPRHLVRRRGQEARLRCSPMKGHSHVYWYRQLPEEGLKFMVYLQKENIIDESGMPKERFSAEFPKEGPSILRIQQVVRGDSAAYFCASSPPETSGYEQYFGPGTRLTVT.

This CDR3 reads CASSLVAGGPYEQYF. CDR3 DNA: TGTGCCAGCAGCTTAGTCGCGGGGGGCCCCTACGAGCAGTACTTC. The chain carries TRBV11-2 and TRBJ2-7; 8 positions agree with TRBD2. Germline V lookup: CDR1 SGHAT, CDR2 FQNNGV. The CDR3 runs 15 residues. The ends lost 1 base at V and 2 bases at J; junction bases unmatched: 4.